The 22 T cell receptor beta chains below all came from one sample that was sequenced in a study of blood T cell repertoires in COVID-19. Generated by immunoSEQ multiplex PCR, the TCRdb table keeps only in-frame clones and is missing some. The sample includes approximately 210,000 clones, about four fifths seen only once; the top ten take approximately 12%. The source material was PBMCs or T cells enriched from blood (not recorded which). Every receptor here comes from a man between 35 and 55 years old who had recovered from COVID-19.

The chain has TRBV7-3 and TRBJ1-1; D not resolved. From germline, CDR1 is SGHTA and CDR2 FQGTGA. The CDR3 covers 12 residues. V was clipped by 4 bases and J by 7 bases, with 10 bases between them. CDR3 residues: CASSSGRVEAFF. The CDR3 DNA follows: TGTGCCAGCAGCTCGGGTAGAGTTGAAGCTTTCTTT.

This chain joins TRBV6-2 or TRBV6-3 and TRBJ2-5; TRBD2 aligns across 8 bases. The J segment lost 5 bases and the V segment lost 2 bases, leaving 10 bases of the junction unmatched. CDR1 is MNHEY, CDR2 SVGEGT, per germline. The CDR3 spans 16 residues. DNA for the CDR3: TGTGCCAGCAGTTACGGGAAAGGCGGGAGGACGGAGACCCAGTACTTC. It specifies CASSYGKGGRTETQYF.

V is TRBV5-6 and J is TRBJ1-3; D uncertain. Per the germline V gene, CDR1 is SGHDT and CDR2 is YYEEEE. Trimming left V 3 bases short and J 0 bases short, with 16 bases between. There are 17 residues in the CDR3. CDR3 bases: TGTGCCAGCAGCTCCATTTGGGCAGGCCGCTCTGGAAACACCATATATTTT. Protein product: CASSSIWAGRSGNTIYF.

This clone occurred a few times. This sequence joins TRBV24-1 and TRBJ1-2; weak D call: TRBD1 (5 bases). The CDR3 contains 12 residues. CDR1 is KGHDR and CDR2 is SFDVKD in the germline V gene. The V end lost 5 bases, the J end lost 4 bases, and 7 bases lay between the germline ends. The CDR3 sequence is CATSADSYGYTF. CDR3 in DNA: TGTGCCACCAGTGCCGACAGCTATGGCTACACCTTC.

This clone was seen once. This rearrangement joins TRBV9 to TRBJ2-3; D is unresolved. V lost 0 bases and J lost 2, with 4 bases in between. The CDR3 length is 13 residues. Germline V gene data show CDR1 as SGDLS and CDR2 as YYNGEE. The CDR3: CASSVGPTDTQYF. Written as DNA, the CDR3 is TGTGCCAGCAGCGTAGGGCCCACAGATACGCAGTATTTT.

The J gene is TRBJ2-5, the V gene TRBV4-3; possibly TRBD1 for D (6 bases). V was pared by 4 bases and J by 1 base, with 10 bases between. Germline V gene data show CDR1 as LGHNA and CDR2 as YSLEER. The CDR3 extends over 14 amino acids. The CDR3 DNA reads TGCGCCAGCAGCCGAACAGGGTCCCAAGAGACCCAGTACTTC. The encoded protein is CASSRTGSQETQYF.

The chain links TRBV19 to TRBJ1-5; TRBD1 matches 9 bases. After removal of 7 bases from V and 7 bases from J, the junction contained 5 bases not matched to a gene. Looked up from germline, CDR1 is LNHDA and CDR2 is SQIVND (reference sequence). The CDR3 is 13 residues long. The CDR3: CASTGQGMQPQHF. CDR3 in DNA: TGTGCCAGTACAGGACAGGGGATGCAGCCCCAGCATTTT.

The rearrangement links TRBV3-1 (or the pseudogene TRBV3-2) to TRBJ1-5; no clear D. V lost 6 bases, J lost 4 bases, and 19 bases lay in between. The CDR3 has 16 residues. In germline, CDR1 is LGHDT, CDR2 YNNKEL (reference sequence). In nucleotides, the CDR3 is TGTGCCAGCAGTCGGGGAATGGGTTCCCGAAATCAGCCCCAGCATTTT. This translates into CASSRGMGSRNQPQHF.

The chain is built from TRBV19 and TRBJ1-1; perhaps TRBD1 as D (5 bases). CDR1 is LNHDA, CDR2 SQIVND, per germline (reference sequence). The CDR3 extends over 16 amino acids. V dropped 2 bases and J dropped 2 bases, with 15 bases sitting between them. CDR3 sequence: CASSIIAGRPNTEAFF. Here the CDR3 DNA reads TGTGCCAGTAGTATAATAGCAGGGCGACCAAACACTGAAGCTTTCTTT.

The chain uses TRBV3-1 (or the pseudogene TRBV3-2) and TRBJ2-7; possibly TRBD1 for D (7 bases). V dropped 2 bases and J dropped 5 bases, with 22 bases sitting between them. CDR3 length equals 17 residues. Germline V gene sequence: CDR1 LGHDT, CDR2 YNNKEL (reference sequence). In nucleotides, the CDR3 is TGTGCCAGCAGCCAACCAACCTGGAGGGGGCGCGTGCACGAGCAGTACGTC. Translated: CASSQPTWRGRVHEQYV.

V and J are TRBV29-1 and TRBJ1-2; TRBD1 aligns across 7 bases. The V and J ends lost 6 bases and 2 bases, in that order; junction bases with no gene match: 6. The CDR3 extends over 13 amino acids. In germline, CDR1 is SQVTM, CDR2 ANQGSEA. DNA of the CDR3: TGCAGCGTCTCAGGGGACAGAAACTATGGCTACACCTTC. Its translation: CSVSGDRNYGYTF.

The chain uses TRBV5-6 and TRBJ1-1, with D possibly being TRBD1 (6 bases). Per the germline V gene, CDR1 is SGHDT and CDR2 is YYEEEE. The CDR3 has 13 residues. V lost 4 bases, J lost 8 bases, and 15 bases lay in between. As DNA, the CDR3 is TGTGCCAGCAGCCCTCTAGACAGGCCAGAAGCTTTCTTT. Protein product: CASSPLDRPEAFF.

The V and J genes are TRBV6-6 and TRBJ2-1; possible D gene TRBD2, 5 bases. This CDR3 contains 14 residues. Germline V CDR1 and CDR2: MNHNY, SVGAGI (reference sequence). V was shortened by 6 bases and J by 7 bases, with 16 bases between the two germline ends. The CDR3 spells CASSQGSSTNEQFF. The CDR3, as DNA: TGTGCCAGCAGCCAAGGATCTAGCACAAATGAGCAGTTCTTC.

V gene TRBV30 combines with J gene TRBJ2-1, with 12 bases identical to TRBD2. The V segment lost 2 bases and the J segment 8 bases; nucleotides outside the gene matches: 7. This CDR3 spans 15 amino acids. The germline CDR1 and CDR2 sequences are GTSNPN and SVGIG (reference sequence). This chain's CDR3 is CAWSPRTSGIYEQFF. The CDR3 DNA is TGTGCCTGGAGTCCGCGGACTAGCGGGATCTATGAGCAGTTCTTC. Combining the CDR3 with reference TRBV30 and TRBJ2-1 gives the whole variable domain SQTIHQWPATLVQPVGSPLSLECTVEGTSNPNLYWYRQAAGRGLQLLFYSVGIGQISSEVPQNLSASRPQDRQFILSSKKLLLSDSGFYLCAWSPRTSGIYEQFFGPGTRLTVL.

This clone appeared once. CDR3 sequence reads: CASSRAVQETQYF. DNA for the CDR3: TGTGCCAGTAGTAGGGCAGTTCAAGAGACCCAGTACTTC. The chain carries TRBV19 and TRBJ2-5; D is ambiguous. This CDR3 is 13 amino acids long. Germline CDR1 reads LNHDA; CDR2 reads SQIVND (reference sequence). V was shortened by 4 bases and J by 2 bases, with 8 bases between the two germline ends.

The chain uses TRBV30 and TRBJ2-7; D might be TRBD2 (7 bases). Germline CDR1 is GTSNPN and CDR2 is SVGIG (reference sequence). This CDR3 has 12 amino acids. V lost 0 bases and J 6 bases, leaving 9 bases between the germline ends. The CDR3 region is CAWSVGGLEQYF. The CDR3 DNA follows: TGTGCCTGGAGTGTCGGGGGGCTCGAGCAGTACTTC. Full variable domain (remainder filled in from reference TRBV30 and TRBJ2-7): SQTIHQWPATLVQPVGSPLSLECTVEGTSNPNLYWYRQAAGRGLQLLFYSVGIGQISSEVPQNLSASRPQDRQFILSSKKLLLSDSGFYLCAWSVGGLEQYFGPGTRLTVT.

Only a few counts were recorded for this clone. The chain is built from TRBV4-2 and TRBJ2-3; D possibly corresponds to TRBD1 (5 bases). Trimming removed 0 bases from V and 0 bases from J, with 13 bases in between. The CDR3 extends over 17 amino acids. Germline CDR1 and CDR2: LGHNA and YNFKEQ. Here the CDR3 reads CASSQEVAGPSTDTQYF. CDR3 nucleotides: TGTGCCAGCAGCCAAGAGGTCGCAGGGCCAAGCACAGATACGCAGTATTTT.

To note about this clone: The same CDR3 is also encoded by other DNA sequences in this sample. In DNA, the CDR3 is TGTGCCAGCAGTCGACAGGGATATGGCTACACCTTC. It yields the protein CASSRQGYGYTF. The chain employs TRBV28 and TRBJ1-2; 7 bases are a match to TRBD1. V lost 5 bases and J lost 5; bases outside the gene matches: 2. Germline V gene sequence: CDR1 MDHEN, CDR2 SYDVKM. This CDR3 comprises 12 residues.

This clone was seen a few times. The chain joins TRBV6-2 or TRBV6-3 to TRBJ2-5, with 7 bases fitting TRBD2. Germline V CDR1 and CDR2: MNHEY, SVGEGT. This CDR3 contains 16 residues. V lost 2 bases to trimming and J lost 0 bases; unmatched junction nucleotides: 6. The CDR3 bases are TGTGCCAGCAGTTACGGGAGCGGGACGTACCAAGAGACCCAGTACTTC. Translated, it gives CASSYGSGTYQETQYF.

V is TRBV5-1 and J is TRBJ1-6; TRBD1 matches 8 bases. CDR1 and CDR2 (germline): SGHRS, YFSETQ. J was trimmed by 5 bases and V by 4 bases; bases with no gene match: 2. The CDR3 sequence is 14 residues long. CDR3 DNA: TGCGCCAGCAGCCGGGGACAGGATAATTCACCCCTCCACTTT. Protein: CASSRGQDNSPLHF.

This clone was recorded once. V usage is TRBV6-4 and J usage is TRBJ2-1, with TRBD2 matching over 13 bases. The trim removed 3 bases at V and 4 bases at J, leaving 3 bases unmatched. The V gene's germline CDR1 is MRHNA and CDR2 SNTAGT. The CDR3 loop spans 16 amino acids. CDR3: CASSESLAGGYNEQFF. As DNA, the CDR3 is TGTGCCAGCAGTGAATCACTAGCGGGAGGGTACAATGAGCAGTTCTTC.

This clone has more than one count but fewer than ten. The chain employs TRBV6-2 or TRBV6-3 and TRBJ2-7; 7 bases fit TRBD1. The CDR3 runs to 18 residues. Germline CDR1 is MNHEY and CDR2 is SVGEGT. With 2 bases clipped from V and 3 bases from J, the junction kept 16 bases outside the gene matches. This CDR3 reads CASSYILKGAKPYYEQYF. The CDR3 nucleotides are TGTGCCAGCAGTTACATACTCAAGGGGGCGAAACCCTACTACGAGCAGTACTTC.